This TCR beta chain was sequenced during a study of blood T cell repertoires in COVID-19. Study at large: Samples taken during acute and convalescent COVID-19 were collected in the United States, Italy and Spain.

Profiling relied on immunoSEQ multiplex PCR, and the TCRdb table lists in-frame clones only, not all of them. The top ten clones hold 6.5% of a sample with 220,000 or so clones, approximately 91% of them seen once. The CDR3 extends over 16 amino acids. Germline V gene sequence: CDR1 MNHEY, CDR2 SMNVEV (reference sequence). The V end lost 5 bases, the J end lost 4 bases, and 17 bases lay between the germline ends. Sequenced input: peripheral blood. This clonotype was obtained from a man in his 60s who had recovered from COVID-19. This chain connects TRBV27 to TRBJ1-4; D perhaps matches TRBD1 (6 bases). Here the CDR3 DNA reads TGTGCCAGCAGTCCTCTGACAGGTCTCGATAATGAAAAACTGTTTTTT. It translates to CASSPLTGLDNEKLFF.